The 15 T cell receptor beta chains below were found in one sample sequenced in a study of T cell clones after liver transplantation. The table came from immunoSEQ multiplex PCR; TCRdb's copy has only in-frame clones and leaves some out. The sample has fewer than 110,000 clones, around four fifths seen once; the top ten hold about 2.6%. The specimen was CD4+ T cells from blood, collected about 50 months after liver transplant. The receptors were sampled from a human patient who received a liver transplant. Some T cells may be provided by the graft donor.

The chain recombines TRBV18 with TRBJ1-4; D not resolved. The ends were cut back, 3 bases at V and 8 bases at J, with 7 bases in the middle. CDR3 size: 12 residues. Germline-derived CDR1 and CDR2 are KGHSH and LQKENI. This chain's CDR3 is CASSPRGEKLFF. Written as DNA, the CDR3 is TGTGCCAGCTCACCGAGAGGGGAAAAACTGTTTTTT.

This clone is a singleton in its sample. The chain recombines TRBV5-4 with TRBJ2-2; D tentatively reads TRBD1 or TRBD2 (5 bases each). CDR3 length equals 15 residues. Germline values: CDR1 SGHNT, CDR2 YYREEE (reference sequence). The germline V and J ends were trimmed by 5 bases and 2 bases, with 13 bases remaining between them. CDR3 in DNA: TGTGCCAGCAGTACGGGACCCAGTAACACCGGGGAGCTGTTTTTT. This translates into CASSTGPSNTGELFF. Supplemented by reference TRBV5-4 and TRBJ2-2, the full variable domain reads ETGVTQSPTHLIKTRGQQVTLRCSSQSGHNTVSWYQQALGQGPQFIFQYYREEENGRGNFPPRFSGLQFPNYSSELNVNALELDDSALYLCASSTGPSNTGELFFGEGSRLTVL.

In DNA form, the CDR3 reads TGTGCCAGCACTCCCTCCGGGGTAGCGGGGGGGTTCACCGGGGAGCTGTTTTTT. Amino acid sequence: CASTPSGVAGGFTGELFF. The chain is built from TRBV7-2 and TRBJ2-2; the match to TRBD2 covers 11 bases. Germline assignment: CDR1 SGHTA and CDR2 FQGNSA. With 7 bases clipped from V and 4 bases from J, the junction kept 14 bases outside the gene matches. The CDR3 is made up of 18 amino acids. Full variable domain (rest looked up from reference TRBV7-2 and TRBJ2-2): GAGVSQSPSNKVTEKGKDVELRCDPISGHTALYWYRQSLGQGLEFLIYFQGNSAPDKSGLPSDRFSAERTGGSVSTLTIQRTQQEDSAVYLCASTPSGVAGGFTGELFFGEGSRLTVL.

This chain connects TRBV7-9 to TRBJ1-4, with 9 bases matching TRBD1. Germline V CDR1 and CDR2: SEHNR, FQNEAQ (reference sequence). J lost 10 bases, V lost 5 bases, and 11 bases had no gene match. This CDR3 is 15 amino acids long. The CDR3 DNA follows: TGTGCCAGCAGCCCTCGGGTACAGGGGGCAGGAAAACTGTTTTTT. Translating it yields CASSPRVQGAGKLFF.

This clone was found a few times. V is TRBV28 and J is TRBJ1-5; D possibly corresponds to TRBD1 (5 bases). Trimming took off 7 bases at V and 2 bases at J, with 15 bases between the two ends. Germline V gives CDR1 MDHEN, CDR2 SYDVKM. This CDR3 has 15 residues. In nucleotides, the CDR3 is TGTGCCAGCACTTTGAGAGGAGGGGGCAATCAGCCCCAGCATTTT. Its protein product is CASTLRGGGNQPQHF.

The table lists this clone with a count of one. The V call is TRBV7-9, the J call TRBJ2-1, with TRBD2 matching 8 bases. The CDR3 loop spans 14 amino acids. Per the germline V gene, CDR1 is SEHNR and CDR2 is FQNEAQ (reference sequence). The V gene end was trimmed by 7 bases and the J gene end by 6 bases; junction bases not matched to a gene: 8. The chain's CDR3 is CASIKLAALNEQFF. Written as DNA, the CDR3 is TGTGCCAGCATCAAACTAGCGGCCCTCAATGAGCAGTTCTTC.

This chain uses TRBV1 with TRBJ1-1; TRBD1, the table's D call, lacks a check against the DNA. TRBV1 is described as a pseudogene. This CDR3 spans 21 amino acids. CDR3 sequence reads: CTSSQGDRTGKGQVMNTEAFF. The CDR3 region has the DNA TGCACCAGCAGCCAAGGAGACAGGACTGGTAAAGGTCAGGTCATGAACACTGAAGCTTTCTTT.

The rearrangement uses TRBV14 and TRBJ2-7, with 7 bases matching TRBD2. The CDR3 is 15 amino acids. The trim removed 3 bases at V and 0 bases at J, leaving 5 bases unmatched. The germline V gene encodes CDR1 SGHDN and CDR2 FVKESK. The CDR3 loop reads CASSHRDYPSYEQYF. CDR3 nucleotide sequence: TGTGCCAGCAGCCATCGGGACTATCCCTCCTACGAGCAGTACTTC.

This chain links TRBV7-2 with TRBJ2-1; weak D call: TRBD2 (6 bases). V gave up 3 bases and J gave up 5 bases, with 11 bases separating them. CDR1 and CDR2 (germline): SGHTA, FQGNSA. This CDR3 has 14 residues. The DNA for the CDR3 is TGTGCCAGCAGCTTGGGGACTCGACACAATGAGCAGTTCTTC. This gives the protein CASSLGTRHNEQFF. The whole variable domain, remainder taken from reference TRBV7-2 and TRBJ2-1, is GAGVSQSPSNKVTEKGKDVELRCDPISGHTALYWYRQSLGQGLEFLIYFQGNSAPDKSGLPSDRFSAERTGGSVSTLTIQRTQQEDSAVYLCASSLGTRHNEQFFGPGTRLTVL.

This clone was counted ten times or more. The rearrangement links TRBV27 to TRBJ2-7; TRBD1 matches 7 bases. The CDR3 consists of 13 residues. Looked up from germline, CDR1 is MNHEY and CDR2 is SMNVEV (reference sequence). J gave up 8 bases and V 4 bases, and 8 bases lay outside the gene matches. The CDR3 here is CASSSRDRAKQYF. In nucleotides, the CDR3 is TGTGCCAGCAGTTCCCGGGACAGAGCGAAGCAGTACTTC.

The chain employs TRBV30 and TRBJ2-3; 9 bases line up with TRBD1. Per germline, CDR1 GTSNPN and CDR2 SVGIG (reference sequence). CDR3 size: 14 residues. V was pared by 1 base and J by 1 base, with 0 bases of the junction left unmatched. CDR3 DNA: TGTGCCTGGAGTGGGGACAGGGGCACAGATACGCAGTATTTT. Translation gives CAWSGDRGTDTQYF.

This clone was detected only once. This sequence joins TRBV5-1 and TRBJ1-5; D is unclear. V lost 0 bases to trimming and J lost 5 bases, with 9 bases between them. The CDR3 length is 14 residues. Germline V gives CDR1 SGHRS, CDR2 YFSETQ. The CDR3 DNA is TGCGCCAGCAGCTTGGGGGGAGATTATCAGCCCCAGCATTTT. Amino acid sequence: CASSLGGDYQPQHF.

The chain couples TRBV19 to TRBJ1-5; D is undetermined. CDR3 length: 15 residues. Per germline, CDR1 LNHDA and CDR2 SQIVND (reference sequence). V lost 5 bases and J lost 2, with 13 bases in between. CDR3 sequence: CASSSMGMGNQPQHF. The DNA for the CDR3 is TGTGCCAGTAGTTCGATGGGTATGGGCAATCAGCCCCAGCATTTT.

The CDR3, as DNA: TGTGCCAGCAGCTTGTTTGACAGTGGGGGAAACACCATATATTTT. Its translation: CASSLFDSGGNTIYF. This chain links TRBV5-5 with TRBJ1-3, with a tentative D call TRBD1 (5 bases). Per the germline V gene, CDR1 is SGHKS and CDR2 is YYEKEE (reference sequence). The CDR3 contains 15 residues. Trimming cost V 1 base and J 4 bases, with 12 bases left between them. The whole variable domain, filled in from reference TRBV5-5 and TRBJ1-3, reads DAGVTQSPTHLIKTRGQQVTLRCSPISGHKSVSWYQQVLGQGPQFIFQYYEKEERGRGNFPDRFSARQFPNYSSELNVNALLLGDSALYLCASSLFDSGGNTIYFGEGSWLTVV.

The chain carries TRBV18 and TRBJ1-5; possibly TRBD1 for D (6 bases). Germline V lookup: CDR1 KGHSH, CDR2 LQKENI. V shed 3 bases and J shed 5 bases, with 17 bases lying between them. The CDR3 covers 16 residues. The CDR3 loop reads CASSPGGGVSDQPQHF. The CDR3 region has the DNA TGTGCCAGCTCACCTGGAGGGGGGGTTAGTGATCAGCCCCAGCATTTT.